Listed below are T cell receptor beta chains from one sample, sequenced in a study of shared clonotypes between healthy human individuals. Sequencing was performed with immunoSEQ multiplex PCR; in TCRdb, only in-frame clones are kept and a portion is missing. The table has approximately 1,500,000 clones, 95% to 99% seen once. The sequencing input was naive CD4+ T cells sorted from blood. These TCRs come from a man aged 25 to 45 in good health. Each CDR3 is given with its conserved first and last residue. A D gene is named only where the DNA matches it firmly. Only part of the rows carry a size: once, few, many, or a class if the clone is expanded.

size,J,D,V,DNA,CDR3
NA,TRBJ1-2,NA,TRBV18,TGTGCCAGCTCACCATTACAAGCTAACTATGGCTACACCTTC,CASSPLQANYGYTF
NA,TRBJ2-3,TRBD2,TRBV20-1,TGCAAATGGGGGAGGGCTGATACGCAGTATTTT,CKWGRADTQYF
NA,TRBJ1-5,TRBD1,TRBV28,TGTGCCAGCAGGCCCGACAGGGATTGGCAGCCCCAGCATTTT,CASRPDRDWQPQHF
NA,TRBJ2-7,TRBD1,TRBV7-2,TGTGCCAGCAGCCAGAGACAGGGGCCCTACGAGCAGTACTTC,CASSQRQGPYEQYF
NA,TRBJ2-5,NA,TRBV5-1,TGCGCCAGCAGCTTGGAGGTTAGCTGGGAGACCCAGTACTTC,CASSLEVSWETQYF
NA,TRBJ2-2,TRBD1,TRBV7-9,TGTGCCAGCAGCACCCAACAGGGGGCCGTGGTTGCCGGGGAGCTGTTTTTT,CASSTQQGAVVAGELFF
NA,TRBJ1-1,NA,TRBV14,TGTGCCAGCAGCCAAGTTACATGGCAAGCTTTCTTT,CASSQVTWQAFF
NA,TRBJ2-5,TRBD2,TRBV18,TGTGCCAGCTCACCACAACTAGCGGGAGATCGGGAGACCCAGTACTTC,CASSPQLAGDRETQYF
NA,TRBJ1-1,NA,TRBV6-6,TGTGCCAGCAGTTACGAGGGAAGCGGGAACACTGAAGCTTTCTTT,CASSYEGSGNTEAFF
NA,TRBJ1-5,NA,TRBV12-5,TGTGCTAGTGGTCCAGGCGAGAAAGGTCAGCCCCAGCATTTT,CASGPGEKGQPQHF
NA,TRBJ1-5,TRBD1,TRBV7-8,TGTGCCAGCAGCTTAGAGATGGTTGGTCATACAGGGGAACTGCCCCAGCATTTT,CASSLEMVGHTGELPQHF
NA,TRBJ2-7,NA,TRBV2,TGTGCCAGCAGGGGGACATTCCTCTCCTACGAGCAGTACTTC,CASRGTFLSYEQYF
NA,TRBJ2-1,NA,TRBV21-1,TGTGCCAGCAGCATGCCGGGAGGGGTTGCGCGGTACAATGAGCAGTTCTTC,CASSMPGGVARYNEQFF
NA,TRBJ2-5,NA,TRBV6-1,TGTGCCAGCAGTGAAGCGAGAAAGACCCAGTACTTC,CASSEARKTQYF
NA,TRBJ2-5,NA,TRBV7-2,TGTGCCAGCAGCTTAGAAAGACTAGACCACCAGACCCAGTACTTC,CASSLERLDHQTQYF
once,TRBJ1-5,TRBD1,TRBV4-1,TGCGCCAGCAGCCAAGTCCCTCGGGGGGACAGTCGGGATTTGCGCAATCAGCCCCAGCATTTT,CASSQVPRGDSRDLRNQPQHF
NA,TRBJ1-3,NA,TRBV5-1,TGCGCCAGCAGCCGCTTGCCTGGAAACACCATATATTTT,CASSRLPGNTIYF
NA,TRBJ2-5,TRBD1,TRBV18,TGTGCCAGCTCAGGCTCTGGGACAGAAGAGACCCAGTACTTC,CASSGSGTEETQYF
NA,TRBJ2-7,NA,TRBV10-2,TGCGCCACCAAACCGGGACCATTCTACGAGCAGTACTTC,CATKPGPFYEQYF
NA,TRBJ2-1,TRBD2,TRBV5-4,TGTGCCAGCAGCTTGGAATTGGGACTAGCGGCATACAATGAGCAGTTCTTC,CASSLELGLAAYNEQFF
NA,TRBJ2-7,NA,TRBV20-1,TGCAGTGCCAAGGGGCTCGACGAGCAGTACTTC,CSAKGLDEQYF
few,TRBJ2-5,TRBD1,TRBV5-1,TGCGCCAGCAGCTTGGGGACAGGGGAGACCCAGTACTTC,CASSLGTGETQYF
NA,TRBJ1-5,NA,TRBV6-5,TGTGCCAGCAGACGCGACAATAGCAATCAGCCCCAGCATTTT,CASRRDNSNQPQHF
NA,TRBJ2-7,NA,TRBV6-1,TGTGCCAGCAGTATCCGGGACATCCTCCACGAGCAGTACTTC,CASSIRDILHEQYF
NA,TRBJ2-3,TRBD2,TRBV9,TGTGCCAGCAGCGCATCTCGCCCTCGGACTAGCGGACATCGGGCCTCTAGCACAGATACGCAGTATTTT,CASSASRPRTSGHRASSTDTQYF
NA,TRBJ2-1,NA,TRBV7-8,TGTGCCAGCACCAGCGGTACCTCCTACAATGAGCAGTTCTTC,CASTSGTSYNEQFF
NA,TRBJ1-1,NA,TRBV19,TGTGCCAGTAGTTCCGTGTTAGACACTGAAGCTTTCTTT,CASSSVLDTEAFF
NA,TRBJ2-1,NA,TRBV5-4,TGTGCCAGCAGCATCGACAGGAGCTCCTACAATGAGCAGTTCTTC,CASSIDRSSYNEQFF
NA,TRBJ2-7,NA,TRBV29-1,TGCAGCGTTGGTACCACCCCCTACGAGCAGTACTTC,CSVGTTPYEQYF
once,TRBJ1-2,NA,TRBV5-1,TGCGCCAGCAGCTTGGCGACTGACTATGGCTACACCTTC,CASSLATDYGYTF
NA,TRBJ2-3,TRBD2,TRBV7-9,TGTGCCAGCAGCCTCACAGGCGGGAGGTTGGGCACAGATACGCAGTATTTT,CASSLTGGRLGTDTQYF
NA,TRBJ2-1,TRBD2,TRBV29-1,TGCAGCGTGGAAGGACTAGCGGGAGGAGAATACAATGAGCAGTTCTTC,CSVEGLAGGEYNEQFF
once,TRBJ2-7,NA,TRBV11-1,TGTGCCAGCAGCTCACGGGACAAAACCTCCTACGAGCAGTACTTC,CASSSRDKTSYEQYF
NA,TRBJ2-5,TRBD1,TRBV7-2,TGTGCCAGCAGCCCCTACAGGGGACCTAAGTACCAAGAGACCCAGTACTTC,CASSPYRGPKYQETQYF
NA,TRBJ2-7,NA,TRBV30,TGTGCCTGGACCGGGACAACTCCCGAGCAGTACTTC,CAWTGTTPEQYF
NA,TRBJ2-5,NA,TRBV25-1,TGTGCCAGCAGTGAACAGACGGTCAAAGAGACCCAGTACTTC,CASSEQTVKETQYF
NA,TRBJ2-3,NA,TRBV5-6,TGTGCCAGCAGCTCGATTGGCACAGATACGCAGTATTTT,CASSSIGTDTQYF
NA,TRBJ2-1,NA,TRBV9,TGTGCCAGCAGCGTAGGGCAGGGTGGGAATTACAATGAGCAGTTCTTC,CASSVGQGGNYNEQFF
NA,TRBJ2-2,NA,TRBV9,TGTGCCAGCAGCGCACTCCTAGGGGACACCGGGGAGCTGTTTTTT,CASSALLGDTGELFF
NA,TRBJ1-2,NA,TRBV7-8,TGTGCCAGCAGCTCCTCGGGGGGGAACTATGGCTACACCTTC,CASSSSGGNYGYTF
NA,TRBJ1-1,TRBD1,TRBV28,TGTGCCAGCAGCCCCGGGACAGGGACCACTGAAGCTTTCTTT,CASSPGTGTTEAFF